These 25 T cell receptor beta chains share one sample of origin, sequenced in a study of cytomegalovirus exposure and HLA in healthy donors. Use of 60 Vbeta and 13 Jbeta primers characterized the PCR. Repertoires were generated with immunoSEQ multiplex PCR, while TCRdb's copy carries only in-frame clones and drops some. Among about 120,000 clones listed, 55% to 80% were seen once. Source material: PBMCs. These receptors came from a woman aged 30 to 39 in good health and CMV-seronegative.

A remark on this clone: One end of the junction varies from germline; a read error may be responsible. This rearrangement joins TRBV7-9 to TRBJ1-1; D is possibly TRBD1 (5 bases). In germline, CDR1 is SEHNR, CDR2 FQNEAQ (reference sequence). This CDR3 is built from 13 residues. The CDR3 nucleotides are TGTTCCAGCAGCTTAGCGGAGGGGACTGAAGCTTTCTTT. Amino acid sequence: CSSSLAEGTEAFF.

This clone was seen just once. The J gene is TRBJ1-5, the V gene TRBV28; D is ambiguous. The length of the CDR3 is 13 residues. Trimming cost V 6 bases and J 3 bases, with 9 bases left between them. Germline V gene data show CDR1 as MDHEN and CDR2 as SYDVKM. CDR3 nucleotides: TGTGCCAGCAGAAGAGATCCCAATCAGCCCCAGCATTTT. Residues: CASRRDPNQPQHF.

Only a few counts were recorded for this clone. The chain recombines TRBV7-9 with TRBJ1-3; D not certain. Germline CDR1 and CDR2: SEHNR and FQNEAQ (reference sequence). The V end lost 5 bases, the J end lost 4 bases, and 12 bases lay between the germline ends. The CDR3 runs to 14 residues. The CDR3 DNA follows: TGTGCCAGCAGCCCTTCCTTATCCGGAAACACCATATATTTT. Amino acid sequence: CASSPSLSGNTIYF.

This chain joins TRBV7-8 and TRBJ1-1; D is possibly TRBD1 (5 bases). Trimming took 5 bases from V and 7 from J, leaving 14 bases between them. Germline CDR1 reads SGHVS; CDR2 reads FQNEAQ. The CDR3 is 13 residues long. The CDR3 sequence is CASSPGGEGEAFF. The CDR3 DNA follows: TGTGCCAGCAGCCCCGGGGGAGAAGGTGAAGCTTTCTTT.

V is TRBV1 and J is TRBJ2-7; the table's TRBD2 call for D was not verified on the DNA. TRBV1 corresponds to a pseudogene. This CDR3 comprises 17 residues. CDR3: CTSSQERPGLDFYEQYF. Written as DNA, the CDR3 is TGCACCAGCAGCCAGGAACGACCGGGACTAGACTTTTACGAGCAGTACTTC.

This sequence joins TRBV11-1 and TRBJ2-2, with a tentative D call TRBD1 (6 bases). The CDR3 is 15 amino acids. V was clipped by 5 bases and J by 1 base, with 11 bases between them. Germline V gene data show CDR1 as SGHAT and CDR2 as FQDESV (reference sequence). The DNA for the CDR3 is TGTGCCAGCAGCGAGGGACATATGAACACCGGGGAGCTGTTTTTT. Its protein is CASSEGHMNTGELFF.

The chain links TRBV29-1 to TRBJ2-7; 10 bases fit TRBD1. V shed 6 bases and J 0 bases; nucleotides not matched to a gene: 2. This CDR3 spans 13 amino acids. The germline CDR1 and CDR2 sequences are SQVTM and ANQGSEA. The CDR3 sequence is CSVGQGGSYEQYF. Here the CDR3 DNA reads TGCAGCGTCGGACAGGGGGGCTCCTACGAGCAGTACTTC.

Only a few counts were recorded for this clone. This chain uses TRBV4-1 with TRBJ1-2, with D unclear. Germline lookup yields CDR1 MGHRA and CDR2 YSYEKL. This CDR3 spans 13 amino acids. V shed 1 base and J shed 4 bases, with 7 bases lying between them. The CDR3 sequence is CASSQGGTYGYTF. DNA of the CDR3: TGCGCCAGCAGCCAAGGAGGAACCTATGGCTACACCTTC.

This clone has a handful of counts. The chain employs TRBV27 and TRBJ2-3; D ambiguous. Germline CDR1 reads MNHEY; CDR2 reads SMNVEV (reference sequence). V dropped 5 bases and J dropped 1 base, with 16 bases sitting between them. The CDR3 sequence is 16 residues long. CDR3 in DNA: TGTGCCAGCAGTCCCCAGCCCTCTCGGGGCACAGATACGCAGTATTTT. Protein sequence: CASSPQPSRGTDTQYF.

The gene calls are TRBV28 and TRBJ2-7; 14 nucleotides align to TRBD2. V shed 6 bases and J 7 bases; nucleotides not matched to a gene: 8. Germline CDR1 MDHEN, CDR2 SYDVKM. This CDR3 is 15 amino acids long. CDR3 loop: CASRYGTSGSREQYF. CDR3 DNA: TGTGCCAGCAGGTACGGGACTAGCGGGAGTCGGGAGCAGTACTTC. The full variable domain, its missing parts supplied by reference TRBV28 and TRBJ2-7, is DVKVTQSSRYLVKRTGEKVFLECVQDMDHENMFWYRQDPGLGLRLIYFSYDVKMKEKGDIPEGYSVSREKKERFSLILESASTNQTSMYLCASRYGTSGSREQYFGPGTRLTVT.

This clone was seen many times. The chain links TRBV28 to TRBJ2-6, with 10 bases that match TRBD1. From germline, CDR1 is MDHEN and CDR2 SYDVKM. The ends lost 0 bases at V and 1 base at J; junction bases unmatched: 3. The CDR3 runs 18 residues. CDR3 region: CASSLWGQGLSGANVLTF. CDR3 nucleotide sequence: TGTGCCAGCAGTTTATGGGGACAGGGGTTATCTGGGGCCAACGTCCTGACTTTC.

The chain has TRBV27 and TRBJ1-6, with TRBD1 matching 8 bases. CDR1 is MNHEY and CDR2 is SMNVEV in the germline V gene (reference sequence). This CDR3 spans 17 amino acids. Trimming cost V 6 bases and J 5 bases; bases outside gene matches: 12. CDR3 coding DNA: TGTGCCAGCAGAAGACAGGGGACAACACCAAATAATTCACCCCTCCACTTT. Translated, it gives CASRRQGTTPNNSPLHF.

The J gene is TRBJ1-1, the V gene TRBV28, with 7 bases fitting TRBD1. Looked up from germline, CDR1 is MDHEN and CDR2 is SYDVKM. The CDR3 extends over 14 amino acids. Trimming took 4 bases from V and 2 from J; bases not matched to a gene: 4. CDR3 sequence: CASSSRQGNTEAFF. The CDR3 DNA is TGTGCCAGCAGTTCGCGACAGGGAAACACTGAAGCTTTCTTT.

This chain connects TRBV6-5 to TRBJ2-3, with TRBD2 matching over 7 bases. Trimming cost V 2 bases and J 4 bases; bases outside gene matches: 3. CDR3 length equals 14 residues. Germline V gene data show CDR1 as MNHEY and CDR2 as SVGAGI. The CDR3 DNA reads as TGTGCCAGCAGTTACGCGGGAGTTGCAGATACGCAGTATTTT. Translating gives CASSYAGVADTQYF.

This clone has just a few counts. The gene calls are TRBV10-3 and TRBJ2-7; D is perhaps TRBD2 (5 bases). Per germline, CDR1 ENHRY and CDR2 SYGVKD. The CDR3 sequence is 13 residues long. Trimming pared 3 bases from V and 7 bases from J, leaving 13 bases between. CDR3 DNA: TGTGCCATCAGTGAACGGGGTTTGGAAGAGCAGTACTTC. Its translation: CAISERGLEEQYF.

V and J are TRBV5-1 and TRBJ2-1; D is possibly TRBD1 (5 bases). Germline loops: CDR1 SGHRS, CDR2 YFSETQ. This CDR3 is 13 amino acids long. V was cut by 0 bases and J by 5 bases, with 6 bases left in between. The CDR3 region has the DNA TGCGCCAGCAGCTTGGGCAGGGACAATGAGCAGTTCTTC. This translates into CASSLGRDNEQFF.

A single count supports this clone. The chain combines TRBV9 with TRBJ1-1; tentatively, D is TRBD1 (6 bases). Trimming shortened V by 0 bases and J by 8 bases, and 17 bases separated the two germline ends. The CDR3 covers 15 residues. The germline gives CDR1 SGDLS, CDR2 YYNGEE. The CDR3: CASSVAPTGGEEAFF. The CDR3 DNA sequence: TGTGCCAGCAGCGTAGCCCCAACGGGGGGCGAAGAAGCTTTCTTT.

The rearrangement uses TRBV7-2 and TRBJ1-2, with D perhaps matching TRBD1 (6 bases). V was clipped by 1 base and J by 6 bases, with 9 bases between them. The CDR3 loop spans 13 amino acids. CDR1 and CDR2 from the germline V gene are SGHTA and FQGNSA. In nucleotides, the CDR3 is TGTGCCAGCAGCTTAGTGGCAGGGGATGGCTACACCTTC. Translating it yields CASSLVAGDGYTF.

This clone was counted between two and nine times. This chain joins TRBV28 and TRBJ2-7; TRBD1 matches 10 bases. The CDR3 has 16 amino acids. V gave up 4 bases and J gave up 2 bases; unmatched junction bases: 8. Germline loops: CDR1 MDHEN, CDR2 SYDVKM. Here the CDR3 reads CASSSTGTGDPYEQYF. CDR3 nucleotide sequence: TGTGCCAGCAGTTCCACCGGGACAGGGGACCCCTACGAGCAGTACTTC.

The V and J genes are TRBV28 and TRBJ2-1; tentatively, D is TRBD2 (5 bases). CDR1 MDHEN and CDR2 SYDVKM come from the germline V gene. Trimming pared 2 bases from V and 8 bases from J, leaving 16 bases between. CDR3 length: 15 amino acids. The CDR3 nucleotides are TGTGCCAGCAGTTTACTCCCAACTAGGCTCCATGAGCAGTTCTTC. As protein: CASSLLPTRLHEQFF.

This chain links TRBV5-1 with TRBJ2-3, with D possibly being TRBD1 (6 bases). V lost 0 bases, J lost 1 base, and 15 bases lay in between. CDR1 and CDR2 (germline): SGHRS, YFSETQ. The CDR3 loop spans 17 amino acids. The CDR3 sequence is CASSLVVGGTRTDTQYF. The DNA for the CDR3 is TGCGCCAGCAGCTTGGTTGTCGGTGGGACACGCACAGATACGCAGTATTTT.

J is TRBJ2-7 and V is TRBV4-3; D uncertain. V was clipped by 0 bases and J by 5 bases, with 14 bases between them. The CDR3 is 15 amino acids. Germline CDR1 and CDR2: LGHNA and YSLEER. CDR3 sequence: CASSQDIARFNEQYF. The CDR3 DNA follows: TGCGCCAGCAGCCAAGACATCGCGAGGTTTAACGAGCAGTACTTC.

This clone was counted between two and nine times. The V gene is TRBV19, the J gene TRBJ1-3; D ambiguous. V was trimmed by 4 bases and J by 0 bases, leaving 10 bases between them. The CDR3 sequence is 15 residues long. Germline V gene data show CDR1 as LNHDA and CDR2 as SQIVND (reference sequence). CDR3 protein: CASSTTTSSGNTIYF. The CDR3, as DNA: TGTGCCAGTAGTACGACAACGAGCTCTGGAAACACCATATATTTT.

The V gene is TRBV28, the J gene TRBJ1-1; D is possibly TRBD1 (5 bases). The V gene's germline CDR1 is MDHEN and CDR2 SYDVKM. This CDR3 contains 12 residues. V lost 2 bases and J 10 bases, leaving 11 bases between the germline ends. The CDR3 DNA sequence: TGTGCCAGCAGTTTAGGACAACTTGGAGCTTTCTTT. Translated: CASSLGQLGAFF.

The chain employs TRBV6-6 and TRBJ1-3; a possible D gene is TRBD1 (6 bases). V lost 5 bases, J lost 0 bases, and 14 bases lay in between. This CDR3 contains 16 residues. Germline V gene lookup returns CDR1 MNHNY and CDR2 SVGAGI (reference sequence). The CDR3 spells CASSLMGTSSGNTIYF. Written as DNA, the CDR3 is TGTGCCAGCAGTCTCATGGGGACAAGCTCTGGAAACACCATATATTTT.